These T cell receptor beta chains were read from a single sample in a study of cytomegalovirus exposure and HLA in healthy donors. Sequencing used immunoSEQ multiplex PCR; TCRdb keeps in-frame clones, though not all of them. The sample includes approximately 73,000 clones, less than 75% seen only once; the top ten take more than 5%. The sample comprised PBMCs. These receptors came from a man aged 30-40 years in good health and CMV-seropositive. The CDR3 runs from the conserved cysteine through the conserved F or W. The D gene is left open where the match is weak. Where a row states a size, it is once, few, many or the class of an expanded clone; other rows omit it.

d_call j_call v_call clone_size cdr3_nt cdr3_aa
. TRBJ2-2 TRBV27 . TGTGCCAGCAGTTTTCAGGGGTCAACCGGGGAGCTGTTTTTT CASSFQGSTGELFF
. TRBJ2-7 TRBV29-1 . TGCAGCGCCGCGGGGTCCCGTGGCGGCGACTACGAGCAGTACTTC CSAAGSRGGDYEQYF
. TRBJ2-5 TRBV7-6 . TGTGCCAGCAGCATAGGAGGACTACAAGAGACCCAGTACTTC CASSIGGLQETQYF
. TRBJ2-3 TRBV27 . TGTGCCAGCAGTTTAGGAGGCACGCAGTATTTT CASSLGGTQYF
TRBD2 TRBJ2-3 TRBV5-1 . TGCGCCAGCAGCTTGGCAGGGGGAGCGGGAGGGCGAAATACGCAGTATTTT CASSLAGGAGGRNTQYF
. TRBJ1-5 TRBV25-1 . TGTGCCAGCAGTGGGGGGGAGCCTTCCGCCAGCAACGGTCAGCCCCAGCATTTT CASSGGEPSASNGQPQHF
. TRBJ1-4 TRBV5-6 few TGTGCCAGCAGCCCCGGGGGGAATGAAAAACTGTTTTTT CASSPGGNEKLFF
TRBD1 TRBJ1-1 TRBV6-6 once TGTGCCAGCACAGTTGGACAGGGGACCACTGAAGCTTTCTTT CASTVGQGTTEAFF
TRBD1 TRBJ1-2 TRBV7-9 . TGTGCCAGCAGCCGGACAGGGGACTATGGCTACACCTTC CASSRTGDYGYTF
TRBD2 TRBJ2-7 TRBV19 . TGTGCCACAAGGACTAGCGGGAGCTCCTACGAGCAGTACTTC CATRTSGSSYEQYF
TRBD1 TRBJ1-2 TRBV6-6 . TGTGCCAGCAGTTACTCGATTGAACAGGGGTATGGCTACACCTTC CASSYSIEQGYGYTF
. TRBJ2-7 TRBV13 . TGTGCCAGCAGCGGAGCAGGGGAGCGCGAGCAGTACTTC CASSGAGEREQYF
TRBD2 TRBJ2-1 TRBV4-2 . TGTGCCAGCAGCCAAGAACTTGGGACTAGCGGGAGATTCGACAATGAGCAGTTCTTC CASSQELGTSGRFDNEQFF
. TRBJ2-7 TRBV6-5 . TGTGCCAGCAGTTACGATATGACTGGGTACGGGCAGTACTTC CASSYDMTGYGQYF
. TRBJ2-4 TRBV5-6 once TGTGCCAGCAGCTTGGGTGGCAGGGGTTCCCTATATCGCAAAAACATTCAGTACTTC CASSLGGRGSLYRKNIQYF
TRBD1 TRBJ1-1 TRBV7-9 . TGTGCCAGCAGCAGACTGCACAGGGGTCTGACTGAAGCTTTCTTT CASSRLHRGLTEAFF
. TRBJ2-1 TRBV18 . TGTGCCAGCTCACCACTCATGAGGGGGGGAGGCAATGAGCAGTTCTTC CASSPLMRGGGNEQFF
TRBD1 TRBJ2-5 TRBV11-1 . TGTGCCAGCAGCGACTTGGACAGGCGACAAGAGACCCAGTACTTC CASSDLDRRQETQYF
. TRBJ2-1 TRBV7-3 . TGTGCCAGCAGCTTACCTCCGCCCAAGCCGGATGAGCAGTTCTTC CASSLPPPKPDEQFF
. TRBJ2-6 TRBV11-2 . TGTGCCAGCAGCACCTCTAGGGGGGCCAACGTCCTGACTTTC CASSTSRGANVLTF
TRBD1 TRBJ2-7 TRBV6-5 few TGTGCCAGCAGCCTCCGACAGGGAACCTACGAGCAGTACTTC CASSLRQGTYEQYF
TRBD2 TRBJ2-1 TRBV10-3 few TGTGCCATCAGTGACACTAGCGGGAGGTACGATGAGCAGTTCTTC CAISDTSGRYDEQFF
TRBD2 TRBJ2-2 TRBV2 . TGTGCCAGCAGTGCAGTCGGGGGGGGATACACCGGGGAGCTGTTTTTT CASSAVGGGYTGELFF
TRBD2 TRBJ2-1 TRBV18 . TGTGCCAGCTCACCACTTCGGGGGGGCACCTATGAGCAGTTCTTC CASSPLRGGTYEQFF
TRBD1 TRBJ1-3 TRBV16 . TGTGCCAGCAGCCAAGCAGCCACAGGGGGCCAGGACACCATATATTTT CASSQAATGGQDTIYF
TRBD1 TRBJ1-1 TRBV5-1 . TGCGCCAGCAGCGAAACCGGGACAGGACGTCTCACTGGCACTGAAGCTTTCTTT CASSETGTGRLTGTEAFF
TRBD2 TRBJ2-5 TRBV7-2 few TGTGCCTCCCGGGAAGGCGGGAGGGCCTCAGAGACCCAGTACTTC CASREGGRASETQYF
. TRBJ2-1 TRBV29-1 once TGCAGCGTTGGTCTTTCCTCATACAATGCGCAGTTCTTC CSVGLSSYNAQFF
TRBD1 TRBJ1-2 TRBV28 . TGTGCCAGCAAAGAACAGACAGGGGCCCGCGGAAGGTTTGGCTACACCTTC CASKEQTGARGRFGYTF
. TRBJ1-1 TRBV5-6 . TGTGCCAGCAGCCGGGACACCCGGAACACTGAAGCTTTCTTT CASSRDTRNTEAFF
TRBD2 TRBJ2-1 TRBV19 . TGTGCCAGTAGTATGGGGGGGACCTCCTACAATGAGCAGTTCTTC CASSMGGTSYNEQFF
. TRBJ2-7 TRBV11-3 . TGTGCCAGCAGCTTAGAATTCAGGGGCGGCTCCTACGAGCAGTACTTC CASSLEFRGGSYEQYF
. TRBJ2-7 TRBV2 few TGTGCCCAAACGTCGCGAGGAAACGAGCAGTACTTC CAQTSRGNEQYF
TRBD2 TRBJ2-3 TRBV7-3 . TGTGCCAGCAGCTTAGAATATAGCGGGGGGTATACAGATACGCAGTATTTT CASSLEYSGGYTDTQYF
TRBD2 TRBJ2-1 TRBV6-5 . TGTGCCAGCAGTTACCTTTTCGGCGGGGGGCTTAATGAGCAGTTCTTC CASSYLFGGGLNEQFF
TRBD1 TRBJ1-1 TRBV19 once TGTGCCAGTAGTAATCAGGGGGGGAACACTGAAGCTTTCTTT CASSNQGGNTEAFF
. TRBJ2-1 TRBV27 . TGTGCCAGCAGTTTAGGGGGGATGGGGACTGAGCAGTTCTTC CASSLGGMGTEQFF
. TRBJ2-7 TRBV27 . TGTGCCACCAAGGGGTCCTACGAGCAGTACTTC CATKGSYEQYF
. TRBJ2-2 TRBV6-5 few TGTGCCGGCAGTTACTCCAGGGTGGGCACCGGGGAGCTGTTTTTT CAGSYSRVGTGELFF
. TRBJ1-1 TRBV25-1 . TGTGCCAGCAGTCCCCGGGCGTCAGGGATGGTGAACACTGAAGCTTTCTTT CASSPRASGMVNTEAFF
TRBD1 TRBJ1-2 TRBV29-1 . TGCAGCGTTGGGGGACAGGGCCGTGGCTACACCTTC CSVGGQGRGYTF
TRBD2 TRBJ2-3 TRBV6-1 few TGTGCCAGCAGTATACTAGCGGGGGGGTCGGATACGCAGTATTTT CASSILAGGSDTQYF
. TRBJ2-5 TRBV19 . TGTGCCAGTAGTATGCTCATTTCGGGAGAGACCCAGTACTTC CASSMLISGETQYF
TRBD2 TRBJ2-1 TRBV9 . TGTGCCAGCAGCGCCAGGGAGCGGGAGGTTAATAACAATGAGCAGTTCTTC CASSAREREVNNNEQFF
. TRBJ1-2 TRBV4-1 once TGCGCCAGCAGCCCCACGGGGACTAACTATGGCTACACCTTC CASSPTGTNYGYTF
TRBD1 TRBJ1-2 TRBV4-2 . TGTGCCAGCAGCCAAGTCATCGAAGGACAGGGGGCGCGAGGCTACACCTTC CASSQVIEGQGARGYTF
TRBD2 TRBJ2-5 TRBV5-4 . TGTGCCAGCAGCTCCCTTGGGGCGGGGGGGCGAGAGACCCAGTACTTC CASSSLGAGGRETQYF
TRBD1 TRBJ2-1 TRBV29-1 . TGCAGCGTTGCCAGGGGGCGCTTATGGCGGCAGAGCTCCTACAATGAGCAGTTCTTC CSVARGRLWRQSSYNEQFF
. TRBJ2-7 TRBV15 . TGTGCCACCAGCAGAGTGGAGAGGGCAGTATCCTACGAGCAGTACTTC CATSRVERAVSYEQYF
. TRBJ2-7 TRBV7-2 few TGTGCCAGCAGCTCCGGGGTAGGGAGCGGGTCCTACGAGCAGTACTTC CASSSGVGSGSYEQYF
TRBD1 TRBJ2-2 TRBV29-1 . TGCAGCGTCACCGGACAGGAAAAAGCCGGGGAGCTGTTTTTT CSVTGQEKAGELFF
. TRBJ2-1 TRBV10-3 . TGTGCCATCAGTGATAAACTTGGCAATGAGCAGTTCTTC CAISDKLGNEQFF
. TRBJ2-1 TRBV25-1 few TGTGCCAGCAGTGAACTGACGGGACAAAAATTGAATGAGCAGTTCTTC CASSELTGQKLNEQFF
TRBD1 TRBJ2-7 TRBV10-2 . TGCGCCAGCAGTGAGTGGGCAGGGGGCGAGCAGTACTTC CASSEWAGGEQYF
. TRBJ2-5 TRBV19 . TGTGCCAGTAGTATCCGTCGGGGTAGCCAAGAGACCCAGTACTTC CASSIRRGSQETQYF
. TRBJ2-3 TRBV5-4 few TGTGCCAGCAGCACCAGAATAAACACAGATACGCAGTATTTT CASSTRINTDTQYF
. TRBJ1-1 TRBV6-5 . TGTGCCAGCAGCCGCCCCGGGGGAGTGTCTGAAGCTTTCTTT CASSRPGGVSEAFF
. TRBJ1-5 TRBV28 . TGTGCCAGCAGTTTACTATGGAATCAGCCCCAGCATTTT CASSLLWNQPQHF
. TRBJ2-1 TRBV11-3 . TGTGCCAGCAGCTCCTTCAGAAGCAATGAGCAGTTCTTC CASSSFRSNEQFF